Many counts were recorded for the clone carrying this TCR beta chain. Its antigen remains unidentified. These data come from a study of regulatory T cells in long-lasting Graves disease. The wider study: Persistent Graves' disease denoted over 5 years of antithyroid drugs plus positive TSH receptor antibodies.

Looked up from germline, CDR1 is MDHEN and CDR2 is SYDVKM. The CDR3 sequence is 16 residues long. The J segment lost 5 bases and the V segment lost 4 bases, leaving 9 bases of the junction unmatched. Study-wide findings and caveats: Favoring TRBV28, TRBJ1-2 and TRBJ2-5 was a feature seen in persistent disease. Newly diagnosed patients shared 950 to 1,000 public clonotypes; persistent patients shared approximately 2,700.

Sequencing libraries for TCR beta were prepared with iRepertoire HTBI primers and Arm-PCR of CDR3 regions. TCRdb recomputed calls from the multiplex PCR reads with MiXCR, one row per CDR3 protein. The table lists about 460,000 distinct CDR3 sequences, about 22% of them singletons, with around 12% in the top ten. Time point of the sample: persistent/refractory GD, antithyroid drugs over 5 years with positive TRAb. After RNA was extracted from PBMCs, the TCR library was made from it. Blood from the periphery, about 9 milliliters in all, was drawn into EDTA tubes. This receptor was identified in a female donor with Graves disease. This sample comprised peripheral blood mononuclear cells (PBMCs), obtained when the disease was refractory, from a patient treated with antithyroid drugs. J is TRBJ1-5 and V is TRBV28; TRBD1 matches at 9 bases. CDR3 nucleotides: TGTGCCAGCAGTTCCCCTCGACAGGGGGATGATCAGCCCCAGCATTTT. This translates into CASSSPRQGDDQPQHF.